This entry describes one TCR beta chain. What it recognizes is unknown. This sequence may be a read error, since a much larger clone differs from it by one base. V was shortened by 3 bases and J by 4 bases, with 14 bases between the two germline ends. This CDR3 comprises 15 residues. Germline CDR1 reads MNHNY; CDR2 reads SVGAGI (reference sequence). The sample belongs to a study of T cells in Graves' hyperthyroidism and ophthalmopathy. Study context: Staff took peripheral blood when the initial diagnosis was made, before any treatment began. Overall study findings and caveats: Among thyroid clonotypes expanded above 0.001, most also appeared in blood. The model forecast ophthalmopathy, anticipating it by a median approximately 7 months before onset.

Amplification of TCR beta CDR3 regions was performed using RNA transcripts as template. A set of HTBI primers served as the primers for a first-round RT-PCR of the TCR CDR3. TCRdb processed the multiplex PCR reads anew with MiXCR; each CDR3 protein has one entry. The sample lists tens of thousands of distinct CDR3 sequences, about half seen once, with just over 9% in the top ten. Ophthalmopathy patients all had a Clinical Activity Score of at least 3, a NOSPECS grade of at least 4 and disease under 3 months old. The chain has TRBV6-6 and TRBJ2-3, with D tentatively TRBD2 (6 bases). Sequencing input: blood. The receptor's source is a woman between 45 and 65 years old with Graves' ophthalmopathy. CDR3 nucleotides: TGTGCCAGCAGTTATCCGGGGGTTGTTTCAGATACGCAGTATTTT. Translation: CASSYPGVVSDTQYF.